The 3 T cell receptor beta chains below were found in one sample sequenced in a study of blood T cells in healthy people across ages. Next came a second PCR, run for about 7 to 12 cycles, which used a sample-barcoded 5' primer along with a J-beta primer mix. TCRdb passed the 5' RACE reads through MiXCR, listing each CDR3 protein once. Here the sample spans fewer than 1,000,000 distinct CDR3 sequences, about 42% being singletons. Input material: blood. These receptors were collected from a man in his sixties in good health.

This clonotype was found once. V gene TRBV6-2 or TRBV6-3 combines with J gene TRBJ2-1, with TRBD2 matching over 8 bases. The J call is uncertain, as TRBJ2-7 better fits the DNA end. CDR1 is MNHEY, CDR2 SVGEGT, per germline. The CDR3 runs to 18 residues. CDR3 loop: CASSYPRGSSGLYNEQYF. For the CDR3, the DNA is TGTGCCAGCAGTTACCCCAGGGGTTCTAGCGGGCTTTACAATGAGCAGTACTTC.

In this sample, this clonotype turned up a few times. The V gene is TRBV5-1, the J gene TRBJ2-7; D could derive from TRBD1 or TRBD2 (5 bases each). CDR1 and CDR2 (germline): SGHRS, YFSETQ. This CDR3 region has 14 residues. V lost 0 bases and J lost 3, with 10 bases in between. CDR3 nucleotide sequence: TGCGCCAGCAGCTTGGCCCAGGGAGACTACGAGCAGTACTTC. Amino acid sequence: CASSLAQGDYEQYF.

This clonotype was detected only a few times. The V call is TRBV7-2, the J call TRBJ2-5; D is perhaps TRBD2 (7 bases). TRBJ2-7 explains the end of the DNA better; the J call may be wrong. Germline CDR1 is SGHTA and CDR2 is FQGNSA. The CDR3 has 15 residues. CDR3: CASSELTGGHYEQYF. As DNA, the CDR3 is TGTGCCAGCAGTGAACTGACGGGGGGCCACTACGAGCAGTACTTC.